This entry describes one T cell receptor beta chain. The data derive from a study of blood T cell repertoires in COVID-19. Study details: Samples came from the United States, Italy and Spain, spanning acute and convalescent COVID-19. The cDNA or gDNA used as material had been derived from T cells, B-cell-depleted T cells, or PBMCs.

Sequencing used immunoSEQ multiplex PCR; TCRdb keeps in-frame clones, though not all of them. Found here are about 160,000 clones, roughly 85% of them singletons; the top ten hold 2.5% to 4%. V lost 1 base and J 7 bases, leaving 14 bases between the germline ends. The CDR3 extends over 14 amino acids. The germline gives CDR1 SEHNR, CDR2 FQNEAQ (reference sequence). The source of this sequence is a human donor with acute or convalescent COVID-19. The donor label of this sample is uncertain. Sequencing was performed on peripheral blood. The chain links TRBV7-9 to TRBJ2-7; D possibly corresponds to TRBD2 (5 bases). The CDR3 loop reads CASSLDFATGEQYF. The CDR3, as DNA: TGTGCCAGCAGCTTAGATTTCGCAACGGGGGAGCAGTACTTC.